This T cell receptor beta chain stems from a study of post-analysis software for immune sequencing data. Study as a whole: The disease courses covered relapsing-remitting, secondary progressive and progressive-relapsing multiple sclerosis.

CDR3 length: 15 residues. V was pared by 3 bases and J by 4 bases, with 13 bases between. The study's findings and limits: Compared with controls, patients showed significantly lower normalized Chao1 diversity. Higher frequency in patients than in controls was seen for roughly five TRBV segments, with TRBV5-6, TRBV5-1 and TRBV20-1 among them.

Worth noting for this clonotype: Its antigen is not known.

Unique molecular identifiers were built into the TCR beta cDNA libraries. One entry per CDR3 protein, called by TCRdb with MiXCR from the PCR reads. The profile shows 450,000 to 650,000 distinct CDR3 sequences, roughly 45% of them singletons. This TCR was recovered from a girl between 5 and 17 years old with multiple sclerosis. The chain recombines TRBV12-3 or TRBV12-4 with TRBJ2-1, with a possible D match to TRBD1 (6 bases). The sample was blood. Here the CDR3 reads CASSLERGGYNEQFF. For the CDR3, the DNA is TGTGCCAGCAGTTTGGAAAGAGGGGGATACAATGAGCAGTTCTTC.